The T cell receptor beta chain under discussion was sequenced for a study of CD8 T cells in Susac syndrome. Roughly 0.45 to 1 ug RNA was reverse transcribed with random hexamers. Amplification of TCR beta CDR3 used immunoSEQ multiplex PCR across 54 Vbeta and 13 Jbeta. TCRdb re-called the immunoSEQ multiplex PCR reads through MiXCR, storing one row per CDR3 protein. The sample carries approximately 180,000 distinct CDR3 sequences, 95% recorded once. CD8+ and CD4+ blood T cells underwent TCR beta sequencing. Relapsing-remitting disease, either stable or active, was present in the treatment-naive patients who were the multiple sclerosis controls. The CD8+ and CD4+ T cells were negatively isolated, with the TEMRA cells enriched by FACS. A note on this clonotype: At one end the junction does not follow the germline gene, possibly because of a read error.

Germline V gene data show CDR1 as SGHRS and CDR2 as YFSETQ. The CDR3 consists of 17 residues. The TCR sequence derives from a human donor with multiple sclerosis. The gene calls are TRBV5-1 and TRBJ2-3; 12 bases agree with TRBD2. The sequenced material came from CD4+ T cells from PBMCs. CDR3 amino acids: CASSEGSSGGVSDTQYF. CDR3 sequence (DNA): TGCGCCAGCAGCGAAGGATCTAGCGGGGGGGTATCAGATACGCAGTACTTT.